One sample yielded the 18 T cell receptor beta chains listed below, sequenced in a study of shared clonotypes between healthy human individuals. CD45RO-negative CD8 cells positively selected for CCR7 made up the naive population, which excluded terminally differentiated effector memory CD45RA+ cells. Measured with immunoSEQ multiplex PCR; TCRdb has only the in-frame clones, and not every one. The sample consists of about 1,800,000 clones, about 95% of them appearing once. Sample: naive CD8+ T cells sorted from blood. The receptors come from a young man in good health.

The chain couples TRBV4-3 to TRBJ2-7; 11 nucleotides match TRBD2. In germline, CDR1 is LGHNA, CDR2 YSLEER. This CDR3 is built from 18 residues. V was clipped by 4 bases and J by 4 bases; unmatched bases: 15. The CDR3 sequence is CASSPSGTALAGGYEQYF. DNA of the CDR3: TGCGCCAGCAGCCCCTCAGGGACAGCCCTAGCGGGAGGATACGAGCAGTACTTC.

The sample holds one count of this clone. The chain recombines TRBV4-3 with TRBJ2-7; a weak D match, TRBD1 (6 bases). CDR3 length equals 16 residues. Trimming took 0 bases from V and 4 from J, leaving 16 bases between them. Per germline, CDR1 LGHNA and CDR2 YSLEER. CDR3 region: CASSQDPWQGIYEQYF. Written as DNA, the CDR3 is TGCGCCAGCAGCCAAGATCCGTGGCAGGGGATATACGAGCAGTACTTC.

This clone was seen once. The genes are TRBV13 and TRBJ2-7; 9 bases map to TRBD1. V gave up 5 bases and J gave up 2 bases; unmatched junction bases: 10. This CDR3 region has 16 residues. Germline V gene lookup returns CDR1 PRHDT and CDR2 FYEKMQ (reference sequence). The CDR3 DNA sequence: TGTGCCAGCAGCCAAACGGGACAGGGCGATCCCTACGAGCAGTACTTC. Translating it yields CASSQTGQGDPYEQYF.

Remarks on this clone: The same CDR3 is also encoded by other DNA sequences in this sample. CDR3 in DNA: TGTGCCAGCAGCCCGCTAGGGGGGGCCAACGTCCTGACTTTC. Translation gives CASSPLGGANVLTF. This chain uses TRBV7-6 with TRBJ2-6; D unclear. The CDR3 has 14 amino acids. Per the germline V gene, CDR1 is SGHVS and CDR2 is FNYEAQ. V gave up 5 bases and J gave up 4 bases, with 9 bases separating them.

This clone was found once. The chain uses TRBV5-4 and TRBJ2-5; no firm D call. The CDR3 extends over 15 amino acids. Trimming removed 5 bases from V and 4 bases from J, with 18 bases in between. The germline V gene encodes CDR1 SGHNT and CDR2 YYREEE (reference sequence). DNA for the CDR3: TGTGCCAGCAGTCTAAGGCCGACACTCCCAGAGACCCAGTACTTC. Protein sequence: CASSLRPTLPETQYF.

The chain recombines TRBV19 with TRBJ1-4, with D unclear. V was cut by 1 base and J by 8 bases, with 5 bases left in between. Germline loops: CDR1 LNHDA, CDR2 SQIVND (reference sequence). The CDR3 covers 12 residues. The CDR3, as DNA: TGTGCCAGTAGTATAGGAGGGGAAAAACTGTTTTTT. Its protein product is CASSIGGEKLFF. The whole variable domain, filled in from reference TRBV19 and TRBJ1-4, reads DGGITQSPKYLFRKEGQNVTLSCEQNLNHDAMYWYRQDPGQGLRLIYYSQIVNDFQKGDIAEGYSVSREKKESFPLTVTSAQKNPTAFYLCASSIGGEKLFFGSGTQLSVL.

The chain uses TRBV27 and TRBJ1-1; D not certain. The V and J ends lost 5 bases and 1 base respectively, with 11 bases between them. This CDR3 contains 14 residues. The V gene's germline CDR1 is MNHEY and CDR2 SMNVEV (reference sequence). CDR3 loop: CASSAHWGNTEAFF. Here the CDR3 DNA reads TGTGCCAGCAGTGCCCACTGGGGGAACACTGAAGCTTTCTTT.

This sequence joins TRBV7-9 and TRBJ2-7, with a weak D call TRBD1 (6 bases). The germline gives CDR1 SEHNR, CDR2 FQNEAQ (reference sequence). With 2 bases removed from V and 5 bases from J, the gap between germline ends came to 19 bases. The CDR3 contains 16 residues. The CDR3, as DNA: TGTGCCAGCAGCTTATGGGCAGGGGCCCCAGGAGACGAGCAGTACTTC. It encodes CASSLWAGAPGDEQYF.

This chain connects TRBV27 to TRBJ2-7, with TRBD1 matching over 8 bases. V lost 0 bases, J lost 2 bases, and 6 bases stayed unmatched. Germline V gene sequence: CDR1 MNHEY, CDR2 SMNVEV (reference sequence). This CDR3 spans 16 amino acids. Written as DNA, the CDR3 is TGTGCCAGCAGTTTATCCCGGACAGGGTCAACCTACGAGCAGTACTTC. This gives the protein CASSLSRTGSTYEQYF.

The chain combines TRBV29-1 with TRBJ1-2; TRBD1 agrees at 8 bases. This CDR3 region has 14 residues. Germline V CDR1 and CDR2: SQVTM, ANQGSEA. The V segment lost 4 bases and the J segment 4 bases; nucleotides outside the gene matches: 8. Here the CDR3 reads CSVVEAGGIYGYTF. CDR3 DNA: TGCAGCGTTGTAGAAGCAGGGGGCATCTATGGCTACACCTTC.

The chain is built from TRBV13 and TRBJ2-3; the match to TRBD1 covers 8 bases. V was clipped by 6 bases and J by 0 bases; unmatched bases: 8. The CDR3 is 16 amino acids. Germline assignment: CDR1 PRHDT and CDR2 FYEKMQ (reference sequence). In nucleotides, the CDR3 is TGTGCCAGCAGTTGGGGCAGGGGGCTAAGCACAGATACGCAGTATTTT. Its protein is CASSWGRGLSTDTQYF.

The rearrangement links TRBV5-6 to TRBJ2-7, with D possibly TRBD1 on 6 matching bases. The length of the CDR3 is 13 residues. Germline V gene data show CDR1 as SGHDT and CDR2 as YYEEEE. The germline V and J ends were trimmed by 0 bases and 6 bases, with 10 bases remaining between them. Here the CDR3 reads CASSLGGTPEQYF. The DNA for the CDR3 is TGTGCCAGCAGCTTGGGGGGGACACCCGAGCAGTACTTC.

The chain links TRBV27 to TRBJ1-4; the D gene is possibly TRBD1 (5 bases). V was shortened by 8 bases and J by 13 bases, with 26 bases between the two germline ends. This CDR3 has 15 residues. CDR1 is MNHEY and CDR2 is SMNVEV in the germline V gene (reference sequence). The CDR3 region has the DNA TGTGCCAGCGGTAGGGTCCGGGACGTTTTTCTTGGACTGTTTTTT. Translated: CASGRVRDVFLGLFF.

The chain employs TRBV7-8 and TRBJ2-7; maybe TRBD2 (6 bases). The germline gives CDR1 SGHVS, CDR2 FQNEAQ. The CDR3 has 14 amino acids. V dropped 7 bases and J dropped 3 bases, with 16 bases sitting between them. CDR3 sequence reads: CASTTGGENYEQYF. In DNA form, the CDR3 reads TGTGCCAGCACCACTGGCGGGGAAAACTACGAGCAGTACTTC.

The rearrangement links TRBV7-6 to TRBJ2-2; D may be TRBD2 (5 bases). CDR1 and CDR2 from the germline V gene are SGHVS and FNYEAQ. This CDR3 region has 19 residues. Trimming removed 2 bases from V and 7 bases from J, with 26 bases in between. CDR3 loop: CASSLSPSGSPVGSGELFF. CDR3 sequence (DNA): TGTGCCAGCAGCTTAAGTCCGAGCGGAAGCCCCGTGGGGAGCGGGGAGCTGTTTTTT.

The chain uses TRBV15 and TRBJ2-3; TRBD2 matches at 7 bases. Germline CDR1 and CDR2: LNHNV and YYDKDF (reference sequence). The CDR3 sequence is 13 residues long. V lost 11 bases, J lost 5 bases, and 10 bases stayed unmatched. The CDR3 DNA follows: TGTGCCGTCTCGAGCGGGGACGAAGATACGCAGTATTTT. Translation: CAVSSGDEDTQYF.

J is TRBJ1-5 and V is TRBV6-5, with 10 bases matching TRBD1. Germline values: CDR1 MNHEY, CDR2 SVGAGI. V shed 5 bases, J shed 5 bases, and the junction held 6 bases outside the gene matches. The CDR3 has 15 residues. The CDR3 is CASSPWDRGDQPQHF. CDR3 sequence (DNA): TGTGCCAGCAGTCCCTGGGACAGGGGCGATCAGCCCCAGCATTTT.

This clone was seen more than once but under ten times. The chain combines TRBV13 with TRBJ2-7, with D possibly matching TRBD1 (5 bases). The germline V gene has CDR1 PRHDT and CDR2 FYEKMQ (reference sequence). The CDR3 is 14 amino acids. V dropped 0 bases and J dropped 7 bases, with 13 bases sitting between them. In DNA, the CDR3 is TGTGCCAGCAGCTTAGGTCAGGGTCGGACGGAGCAGTACTTC. Protein sequence: CASSLGQGRTEQYF.